The entry that follows covers one TCR beta chain sequence. Its antigen remains undetermined. No base quality values were provided; no much bigger clone lies one nucleotide off. This specimen belongs to a study of OX40 agonist ivuxolimab in advanced cancers. About the full investigation: The costimulatory receptor OX40 (CD134) was targeted by ivuxolimab, a fully human IgG2 agonistic monoclonal antibody. Intravenous ivuxolimab was administered to patients every 2 weeks at six dose levels: 0.01, 0.1, 0.3, 1.5, 3 and 10 mg/kg. Of the approximately 53 patients in dose escalation, about 20 had hepatocellular carcinoma, about 15 had melanoma, 9 had renal cell carcinoma and 9 had head and neck cancer. The dose-escalation cohort was roughly 80% male with a mean age of roughly 62 years, ranging from roughly 23 to 90. Patients were allowed to have had prior anti-PD-1, anti-PD-L1 or anti-CTLA-4 therapy, and approximately 40% of the dose-escalation patients had previously received checkpoint inhibitors. Partial responses occurred in three dose-escalation patients: two with cutaneous melanoma and one with hepatocellular carcinoma. Peripheral TCRbeta sequencing aimed to test whether ivuxolimab altered TCR sequence diversity and caused clonal T-cell expansion. The paper covers the monotherapy dose-escalation part of the phase I ivuxolimab trial, which included N of about 50 patients.

Genomic DNA was isolated from the sorted cells so that the TCRbeta CDR3 region could be sequenced. TCRbeta CDR3 regions were sequenced using the immunoSEQ Assay. The table comes from immuneACCESS by way of TCRdb, which keeps in-frame sequences with V and J called. Part of the clones is missing from these tables; in studies checked, under half for an unresolved V gene and the rest for unknown reasons. The sample table shows 34,000 or so clones, and around 85% are seen once. The ten largest clones represent 9.5% to 13% of the sample. The CDR3 starts with the cysteine, ends with the phenylalanine, and has 12 residues. This entry keeps only the CDR3 DNA: 36 bases, framed from base 1. Relative to germline, V is 4 bases shorter and J is 1 base shorter, with 4 bases between their ends. Via the germline V gene, CDR1 is SGDLS and CDR2 YYNGEE. The trial excluded patients who had a history of autoimmune disease or who were on systemic immunosuppression. Peripheral blood for TCR sequencing was drawn from every dose cohort at baseline, at cycle 4 day 1 and at cycle 7 day 1. Samples were obtained from an open-label, multicenter, first-in-human phase I dose-escalation trial of ivuxolimab. The trial enrolled adults with locally advanced or metastatic head and neck squamous cell, hepatocellular, melanoma or renal cell carcinoma. Before TCR sequencing, CD4+ T cells and CD8+ T cells from peripheral blood were sorted into separate populations.

The research as a whole found: The antigen specificity of the peripheral T cells that underwent clonal expansion was not determined. After ivuxolimab, expanded clones were on average more numerous among CD8+ T cells than among CD4+ T cells. Low levels of normalized T-cell clonal expansion were also seen in some patients who did not respond. Partial responders in the 0.1-3.0 mg/kg groups had among the lowest normalized peripheral clonal expansion, especially among CD8+ T cells. Clonal expansion of both CD4+ and CD8+ blood T cells was observed from baseline to week 6 at doses 0.1 to 3.0 mg/kg.

The sample consisted of CD4+ or CD8+ T cells sorted from blood, taken in a trial of the OX40 agonist ivuxolimab. The chain is assembled from TRBV9 and TRBJ2-3; a confident D gene designation cannot be given. The sequence was obtained from an adult with an advanced solid tumor such as melanoma, head and neck, liver or kidney cancer. The CDR3 has the sequence CASSYRTDTQYF. The base sequence is TGTGCCAGCAGCTACCGCACAGATACGCAGTATTTT.